This paragraph covers one T cell receptor beta chain sequence. The data were obtained in a study of blood T cell repertoires in COVID-19. About the study: Material from acute and convalescent COVID-19 was sourced from the United States, Italy and Spain. T cells, B-cell-depleted T cells, or PBMCs supplied cDNA or gDNA.

How the authors handled the data: Estimated nucleated cell counts came from reference gene primer amplification. The method was immunoSEQ multiplex PCR; TCRdb's version includes in-frame clones alone and lacks a portion of them. That table is the source of V, J and clone size, and D and trimming were worked out from the DNA. The data show fewer than 250,000 clones, about four fifths seen once. This CDR3 spans 12 amino acids. V lost 3 bases to trimming and J lost 9 bases, with 14 bases between them. Per germline, CDR1 SQVTM and CDR2 ANQGSEA. The sample comprised peripheral blood. J is TRBJ1-1 and V is TRBV29-1, with D possibly being TRBD1 (6 bases). This sequence was found in a man over 45 with acute or convalescent COVID-19. The CDR3 DNA reads as TGCAGCGTTGAGCGGGGGGCAGGGAAAGCTTTCTTT. Translated, it gives CSVERGAGKAFF.